These 18 T cell receptor beta chains were all obtained from the same sample, sequenced in a study of tumor-infiltrating lymphocytes in primary liver carcinoma. TCR beta cDNA was reverse-transcribed from around 0.55 ug of total RNA. The reaction used a constant-region primer and ProtoScript II reverse transcriptase. For TCR beta, libraries were produced by three nested multiplex PCR rounds using slightly modified ARM-PCR. The first two PCR rounds used TRBV1-TRBV30 primers with a Cbeta primer, roughly 10 cycles each. One entry per CDR3 protein results from TCRdb running MiXCR on the multiplex PCR reads. The sample holds about 54,000 distinct CDR3 sequences; about 68% are singletons and the top ten take about 26%. Joint extraction of RNA and DNA used roughly 19-31 mg of bulk tissue that was unsorted. Sequencing used liver tumor tissue from sampling region 2. This sample's subset: tumor region T2, inferior pole. These receptors were collected from a man aged 40-49 years with primary liver carcinoma and hepatitis B virus infection.

A word on this clonotype: The conserved closing phenylalanine or tryptophan is absent in this CDR3, likely reflecting a read error. The chain carries TRBV7-2 and TRBJ2-2; the match to TRBD2 covers 8 bases. This CDR3 has 17 residues. The germline CDR1 and CDR2 sequences are SGHTA and FQGNSA. This CDR3 reads CASTLYGGLANTGELFL. DNA of the CDR3: TGTGCCAGCACCTTATACGGAGGACTAGCTAACACCGGGGAGCTGTTTCTT.

Note on this clonotype: It is likely a read error, because the conserved phenylalanine at the end of the CDR3 is missing. It is unclear where the CDR3 begins or ends on the DNA, so no DNA is shown, and the CDR3 is as TCRdb lists it. This sequence joins TRBV11-1 and TRBJ2-7. Germline V gene sequence: CDR1 SGHAT, CDR2 FQDESV (reference sequence). A total of 15 residues make up the CDR3, ends included. This CDR3 reads CASSLEATVSYEQCS.

Comment on this clonotype: A much larger clone lies one base from this, so it may be a read error. The chain joins TRBV24-1 to TRBJ2-1, with 8 bases identical to TRBD2. V gave up 6 bases and J gave up 6 bases; unmatched junction bases: 9. From germline, CDR1 is KGHDR and CDR2 SFDVKD. The CDR3 runs to 15 residues. For the CDR3, the DNA is TGTGCCACCAGTTCACGAGCGGGAGAGTCCAATGAGCAGTTCTTC. Amino acid sequence: CATSSRAGESNEQFF.

This clonotype appeared a few times. A much larger clone lies one base from this, so it may be a read error. The CDR3 loop is CANSSRASGSYEQYF. The CDR3 DNA follows: TGTGCCAACAGCTCCCGGGCTAGCGGGTCTTACGAGCAGTACTTC. V gene TRBV5-4 combines with J gene TRBJ2-7, with TRBD2 matching 8 bases. The CDR3 is made up of 15 amino acids. Germline V gene lookup returns CDR1 SGHNT and CDR2 YYREEE (reference sequence).

This clonotype has ten or more counts. The chain employs TRBV12-3 or TRBV12-4 and TRBJ2-7; possible D gene TRBD1, 6 bases. This CDR3 spans 12 amino acids. V lost 4 bases and J lost 7, with 11 bases in between. CDR3 loop: CASSSNREEQYF. CDR3 nucleotide sequence: TGTGCCAGCAGTTCTAACAGGGAAGAGCAGTACTTC.

Comment on this clonotype: One end of the junction varies from germline; a read error may be responsible. CDR3 coding DNA: TGCACCAGCAACCAAGTTTCTAGGAGCTCAGGGGAGCAGTTCTTC. Protein sequence: CTSNQVSRSSGEQFF. The chain couples TRBV4-1 to TRBJ2-1, with a weak D call TRBD1 (5 bases). This CDR3 has 15 amino acids. Looked up from germline, CDR1 is MGHRA and CDR2 is YSYEKL.

With regard to this clonotype: A read error may account for a junction end that differs from germline. This sequence joins TRBV6-1 and TRBJ2-1; TRBD1 might be the D (5 bases). The CDR3 consists of 11 residues. Germline V gives CDR1 MNHNS, CDR2 SASEGT. For the CDR3, the DNA is TGTGCTAGCAGCCCTCGGACAGAGCAGTTCTTC. Translated: CASSPRTEQFF.

In its sample, this clonotype was seen many times. This chain connects TRBV12-3 or TRBV12-4 to TRBJ1-1, with unresolved D. This CDR3 has 13 amino acids. V was pared by 3 bases and J by 3 bases, with 8 bases between. CDR3 protein: CASSFAADTEAFF. CDR3 sequence (DNA): TGTGCCAGCAGTTTCGCAGCAGACACTGAAGCTTTCTTT.

Comments on this clonotype: This may arise from a read error, as a much more abundant clone is one base away. The conserved closing phenylalanine or tryptophan is absent in this CDR3, likely reflecting a read error. The rearrangement joins TRBV19 to TRBJ2-4; TRBD2 is a possible D gene (5 bases). This CDR3 has 14 residues. Trimming removed 3 bases at V and 6 bases at J, with 12 bases between. Looked up from germline, CDR1 is LNHDA and CDR2 is SQIVND (reference sequence). The CDR3 coding sequence is TGTGCCAGTAGTATGAGGGCTGTTGCAAACATTCAGTACCTC. This encodes CASSMRAVANIQYL.

This clonotype came up many times. CDR3: CASSLAGGGYEQYF. As DNA, the CDR3 is TGCGCCAGCAGCCTAGCGGGAGGGGGATACGAGCAGTACTTC. J is TRBJ2-7 and V is TRBV5-1; 12 nucleotides match TRBD2. The V gene end was trimmed by 4 bases and the J gene end by 4 bases; junction bases not matched to a gene: 3. The CDR3 spans 14 residues. The V gene's germline CDR1 is SGHRS and CDR2 YFSETQ.

This clonotype was counted many times. This rearrangement joins TRBV7-6 to TRBJ2-2, with 8 bases that match TRBD2. CDR3 length: 17 amino acids. CDR1 SGHVS and CDR2 FNYEAQ come from the germline V gene. The ends lost 5 bases at V and 7 bases at J; junction bases unmatched: 15. This chain's CDR3 is CASSLYSGRANGGELFF. The CDR3 nucleotides are TGTGCCAGCAGCCTTTATTCCGGGAGGGCCAACGGCGGGGAGCTGTTTTTT. The entire variable domain, with the rest obtained from reference TRBV7-6 and TRBJ2-2, is as follows: GAGVSQSPRYKVTKRGQDVALRCDPISGHVSLYWYRQALGQGPEFLTYFNYEAQQDKSGLPNDRFSAERPEGSISTLTIQRTEQRDSAMYRCASSLYSGRANGGELFFGEGSRLTVL.

The CDR3 sequence is CASSPFDSASGYTF. In nucleotides, the CDR3 is TGTGCCAGCAGCCCTTTTGATAGCGCTAGCGGCTACACCTTC. This sequence joins TRBV7-2 and TRBJ1-2; no reliable D call. The CDR3 runs to 14 residues. V dropped 5 bases and J dropped 8 bases, with 18 bases sitting between them. Germline V gene lookup returns CDR1 SGHTA and CDR2 FQGNSA.

This clonotype has ten or more counts. The chain joins TRBV12-3 or TRBV12-4 to TRBJ2-1; D is unclear. The CDR3 loop spans 15 amino acids. V lost 2 bases and J lost 2, with 10 bases in between. In DNA, the CDR3 is TGTGCCAGCAGTTTAAGGGATGCCACCTACAATGAGCAGTTCTTC. Protein product: CASSLRDATYNEQFF.

In regard to this clonotype: Because it lacks the conserved phenylalanine or tryptophan at the end, this CDR3 is likely a read error. It is unclear where the CDR3 begins or ends on the DNA, so no DNA is shown, and the CDR3 is as TCRdb lists it. The chain carries TRBV29-1 and TRBJ2-7; whether TRBD2, the table's D call, matches the DNA was not checked. From germline, CDR1 is SQVTM and CDR2 ANQGSEA. The CDR3 region is 17 residues in length, termini included. CDR3 in amino acids: CSVEDDRAASSSYEKYL.

Notes on this clonotype: Lacking the conserved final phenylalanine or tryptophan, this CDR3 likely reflects a read error. The gene calls are TRBV6-5 and TRBJ1-6, with D perhaps matching TRBD1 (5 bases). There are 15 residues in the CDR3. CDR1 is MNHEY and CDR2 is SVGAGI in the germline V gene. The CDR3 sequence is CVSQGRVIDNSPLHY. CDR3 bases: TGTGTCAGCCAGGGTAGGGTAATAGATAATTCACCCCTCCACTAT.

V is TRBV19 and J is TRBJ2-7; no definite D call. V lost 0 bases to trimming and J lost 1 base, with 7 bases between them. Germline CDR1 LNHDA, CDR2 SQIVND (reference sequence). This CDR3 has 14 amino acids. The CDR3 loop is CASSIDPESYEQYF. The CDR3 DNA reads TGTGCCAGTAGTATAGATCCGGAGTCCTACGAGCAGTACTTC.

Note on this clonotype: Lacking the conserved final phenylalanine or tryptophan, this CDR3 likely reflects a read error. The DNA is left out, because the CDR3 cannot be placed on it with certainty; the CDR3 is given as TCRdb lists it. The gene calls are TRBV11-2 and TRBJ2-3; TRBD2 reflects the table's D call only, with no check against the DNA. The CDR3 spans 16 residues, counting both ends. Germline-derived CDR1 and CDR2 are SGHAT and FQNNGV. CDR3 in amino acids: CASSLEGLAWTDTQYL.

Comments on this clonotype: Because the CDR3 is missing its conserved closing phenylalanine or tryptophan, this is likely a read error. V and J are TRBV7-9 and TRBJ2-7; weak D call: TRBD2 (5 bases). This CDR3 is built from 17 residues. From germline, CDR1 is SEHNR and CDR2 FQNEAQ (reference sequence). V lost 4 bases and J lost 2, with 21 bases in between. CDR3 in DNA: TGTGCCAGCAGCTCGGCTGGAGGAGGTTACGACCCCTACGAGCAGTACCTC. It is translated as CASSSAGGGYDPYEQYL.